A single sample is the source of the 20 T cell receptor beta chains below, sequenced in a study of blood T cell repertoires in COVID-19. The data were produced by immunoSEQ multiplex PCR, yet TCRdb's version contains in-frame clones alone and is incomplete. The data hold around 110,000 clones, with roughly nine tenths observed a single time. The sample taken for sequencing was peripheral blood. All receptors come from a human donor with active COVID-19. The donor label of this sample is uncertain.

The chain joins TRBV10-1 to TRBJ2-3, with 10 nucleotides matching TRBD1. The CDR3 covers 14 residues. Losses at the gene ends were 7 bases for V and 4 bases for J; bases not matched to a gene: 5. Germline V gene sequence: CDR1 WNHNN, CDR2 SYGVQD (reference sequence). CDR3 DNA: TGCGCCAGCACTAGGGACAGGGGAGCAGATACGCAGTATTTT. It translates to CASTRDRGADTQYF.

The chain joins TRBV6-4 to TRBJ2-3; 9 bases agree with TRBD2. Germline V lookup: CDR1 MRHNA, CDR2 SNTAGT. CDR3 length equals 15 residues. Unmatched junction bases numbered 3, after V lost 4 bases and J lost 1 base. The CDR3 spells CASSGSSGGTDTQYF. CDR3 nucleotide sequence: TGTGCCAGCAGTGGGTCTAGCGGGGGCACAGATACGCAGTATTTT.

The chain couples TRBV7-2 to TRBJ2-2; 9 nucleotides align to TRBD1. The trim removed 0 bases at V and 4 bases at J, leaving 3 bases unmatched. The CDR3 sequence is 16 residues long. The germline V gene encodes CDR1 SGHTA and CDR2 FQGNSA. The CDR3 nucleotides read TGTGCCAGCAGCTTAGCGGGACAGGGTGCCACCGGGGAGCTGTTTTTT. It yields the protein CASSLAGQGATGELFF.

The V and J genes are TRBV6-2 or TRBV6-3 and TRBJ1-4; D is undetermined. Germline V CDR1 and CDR2: MNHEY, SVGEGT. This CDR3 contains 14 residues. V dropped 6 bases and J dropped 4 bases, with 12 bases sitting between them. The CDR3 DNA reads TGTGCCAGCAGCGATCCTGGGAGTAATGAAAAACTGTTTTTT. Its protein product is CASSDPGSNEKLFF.

The CDR3 here is CASSQRERGVPYEQYF. The CDR3 bases are TGTGCCAGCAGCCAACGGGAACGGGGGGTTCCCTACGAGCAGTACTTC. The chain is built from TRBV4-2 and TRBJ2-7; 7 nucleotides agree with TRBD2. With V trimmed by 2 bases and J by 2 bases, 9 bases remained unmatched. The V gene's germline CDR1 is LGHNA and CDR2 YNFKEQ. The CDR3 covers 16 residues.

V usage is TRBV7-8 and J usage is TRBJ2-7, with D possibly TRBD1 on 5 matching bases. V lost 2 bases to trimming and J lost 9 bases, with 11 bases between them. The germline V gene encodes CDR1 SGHVS and CDR2 FQNEAQ. This CDR3 has 12 amino acids. The CDR3 nucleotides read TGTGCCAGCAGCTTATCCCTTGACAGGCAGTACTTC. Protein product: CASSLSLDRQYF.

The gene calls are TRBV11-2 and TRBJ1-1; 8 positions match TRBD1. Germline CDR1 is SGHAT and CDR2 is FQNNGV. The CDR3 covers 15 residues. V dropped 4 bases and J dropped 2; count of bases not matched to a gene: 6. CDR3 DNA: TGTGCCAGCAGCTATCCAGGGGGCCGAAACACTGAAGCTTTCTTT. Its protein is CASSYPGGRNTEAFF.

The gene calls are TRBV19 and TRBJ1-6, with 10 bases aligning to TRBD1. Germline CDR1 and CDR2: LNHDA and SQIVND (reference sequence). The V segment lost 4 bases and the J segment 6 bases; nucleotides outside the gene matches: 6. This CDR3 has 16 amino acids. The CDR3 region is CASSKSGTGVNSPLHF. Written as DNA, the CDR3 is TGTGCCAGTAGTAAATCCGGGACAGGGGTTAATTCACCCCTCCACTTT.

J is TRBJ1-1 and V is TRBV9; 7 bases line up with TRBD1. The CDR3 covers 15 residues. Germline V gives CDR1 SGDLS, CDR2 YYNGEE. V shed 2 bases, J shed 0 bases, and the junction held 4 bases outside the gene matches. CDR3 nucleotide sequence: TGTGCCAGCAGCGTCGGGACAGCGCTGAACACTGAAGCTTTCTTT. The encoded protein is CASSVGTALNTEAFF. Looking up the rest from reference TRBV9 and TRBJ1-1 gives the full variable domain: DSGVTQTPKHLITATGQRVTLRCSPRSGDLSVYWYQQSLDQGLQFLIQYYNGEERAKGNILERFSAQQFPDLHSELNLSSLELGDSALYFCASSVGTALNTEAFFGQGTRLTVV.

The V and J genes are TRBV25-1 and TRBJ2-2; D is possibly TRBD1 (7 bases). Germline values: CDR1 MGHDK, CDR2 SYGVNS. With 8 bases removed from V and 5 bases from J, the gap between germline ends came to 15 bases. CDR3 length: 14 residues. This CDR3 is CASRDRDLTGELFF. The CDR3, as DNA: TGTGCCAGCCGAGACAGGGACTTAACCGGGGAGCTGTTTTTT.

J is TRBJ1-2 and V is TRBV4-1; no clear D gene. Germline V gene lookup returns CDR1 MGHRA and CDR2 YSYEKL. This CDR3 comprises 15 residues. V was pared by 0 bases and J by 3 bases, with 11 bases between. The CDR3 DNA is TGCGCCAGCAGCCAAGAACCCTCATCAGACTATGGCTACACCTTC. Its protein is CASSQEPSSDYGYTF.

The rearrangement joins TRBV7-9 to TRBJ1-4; D ambiguous. The germline CDR1 and CDR2 sequences are SEHNR and FQNEAQ (reference sequence). V was cut by 7 bases and J by 5 bases, with 17 bases left in between. This CDR3 contains 15 residues. CDR3 protein: CASIHLSPRNEKLFF. CDR3 bases: TGTGCCAGCATCCATTTGTCCCCTCGGAATGAAAAACTGTTTTTT.

The chain is built from TRBV5-4 and TRBJ2-4; 7 bases are shared with TRBD1. Germline V gives CDR1 SGHNT, CDR2 YYREEE (reference sequence). The V segment lost 6 bases and the J segment 5 bases; nucleotides outside the gene matches: 8. The CDR3 totals 14 residues. In nucleotides, the CDR3 is TGTGCCAGCACCACCGACAGGGCCGAAAACATTCAGTACTTC. Translation gives CASTTDRAENIQYF.

The chain employs TRBV10-3 and TRBJ2-1; TRBD1 matches 7 bases. CDR1 and CDR2 (germline): ENHRY, SYGVKD. The CDR3 sequence is 17 residues long. V lost 0 bases to trimming and J lost 3 bases; unmatched junction nucleotides: 8. CDR3 amino acids: CAISESKQGLGYNEQFF. The CDR3 nucleotides read TGTGCCATCAGTGAGTCGAAACAGGGGCTGGGCTACAATGAGCAGTTCTTC.

By proportion, this clone is medium-sized. V gene TRBV6-4 combines with J gene TRBJ2-1; perhaps TRBD1 as D (8 bases). V was trimmed by 4 bases and J by 7 bases, leaving 20 bases between them. Germline V gives CDR1 MRHNA, CDR2 SNTAGT. The CDR3 runs 16 residues. The CDR3 here is CASSATTGEGWNEQFF. As DNA, the CDR3 is TGTGCCAGCAGTGCAACGACAGGGGAGGGTTGGAATGAGCAGTTCTTC.

This clone has just a few counts. The chain couples TRBV28 to TRBJ2-7; D may be TRBD1 (5 bases). The germline CDR1 and CDR2 sequences are MDHEN and SYDVKM. V lost 4 bases and J lost 0, with 10 bases in between. This CDR3 comprises 14 residues. Here the CDR3 DNA reads TGTGCCAGCAGTTCACCTAGGGGCTCCTACGAGCAGTACTTC. Translated, it gives CASSSPRGSYEQYF. The full variable domain, its missing parts supplied by reference TRBV28 and TRBJ2-7, is DVKVTQSSRYLVKRTGEKVFLECVQDMDHENMFWYRQDPGLGLRLIYFSYDVKMKEKGDIPEGYSVSREKKERFSLILESASTNQTSMYLCASSSPRGSYEQYFGPGTRLTVT.

The chain uses TRBV27 and TRBJ2-7; D is ambiguous. Trimming shortened V by 6 bases and J by 7 bases, and 13 bases separated the two germline ends. Germline lookup yields CDR1 MNHEY and CDR2 SMNVEV (reference sequence). The CDR3 is 12 residues long. CDR3 amino acids: CASRSGPREQYF. The CDR3 DNA reads as TGTGCCAGCAGGAGTGGCCCGAGGGAGCAGTACTTC.

The CDR3 coding sequence is TGTGCCAGCAGCTCGTACCCGGGACTAGCCGGTGGGAAGTATTTT. It translates to CASSSYPGLAGGKYF. The chain employs TRBV2 and TRBJ2-3; 9 bases map to TRBD2. Trimming cost V 6 bases and J 13 bases; bases outside gene matches: 17. CDR1 and CDR2 from the germline V gene are SNHLY and FYNNEI. This CDR3 region has 15 residues. Using reference TRBV2 and TRBJ2-3 for the parts outside the CDR3, the full variable domain is EPEVTQTPSHQVTQMGQEVILRCVPISNHLYFYWYRQILGQKVEFLVSFYNNEISEKSEIFDDQFSVERPDGSNFTLKIRSTKLEDSAMYFCASSSYPGLAGGKYFGPGTRLTVL.

The chain carries TRBV10-3 and TRBJ2-7; 11 bases agree with TRBD1. J gave up 7 bases and V 6 bases, and 8 bases lay outside the gene matches. The CDR3 runs 14 residues. Germline loops: CDR1 ENHRY, CDR2 SYGVKD. The DNA for the CDR3 is TGTGCCATCAGCATCGGACAGGGGGCTGAAGAGCAGTACTTC. The encoded protein is CAISIGQGAEEQYF.

Written as DNA, the CDR3 is TGTGCCAGCAGCTTCCTCCTCTACGAGCAGTACTTC. It codes for CASSFLLYEQYF. The chain couples TRBV5-6 to TRBJ2-7; D uncertain. The ends were cut back, 2 bases at V and 3 bases at J, with 6 bases in the middle. This CDR3 has 12 residues. The germline gives CDR1 SGHDT, CDR2 YYEEEE.